Listed below are T cell receptor beta chains from one sample, sequenced in a study of T cells in localized non-small cell lung cancer. This table comes from immunoSEQ multiplex PCR, and its TCRdb copy is limited to in-frame clones, with some not included. The sample holds tens of thousands of clones, roughly 91% seen once. The specimen comprised peripheral blood, sampled before any cancer treatment. The source is a woman aged 35 to 75 with stage I lung adenocarcinoma. CDR3s include the opening cysteine and the closing phenylalanine or tryptophan. The order of the fields is CDR3 DNA, CDR3 protein, V gene, D gene, clone size, J gene. D genes are given only for firm matches. Some rows have no size entry. The others give once, few or many, or a class for an expanded clone.

TGTGCCAGCAGTTACGACAGGGGGGCCTACAATGAGCAGTTCTTC	CASSYDRGAYNEQFF	TRBV6-5	TRBD1	NA	TRBJ2-1
TGCGCCAGCAGTGGAATCCGAGGGGGCAACACTGAAGCTTTCTTT	CASSGIRGGNTEAFF	TRBV10-2	TRBD1	NA	TRBJ1-1
TGTGCCAGCACCCCGGGGGGAGCAGGCTACGAGCAGTACTTC	CASTPGGAGYEQYF	TRBV28	TRBD2	few	TRBJ2-7
TGTGCCAGCAGCATCCTGAGGGGACAGGCGCTTACCTTCTACAATGAGCAGTTCTTC	CASSILRGQALTFYNEQFF	TRBV7-9	TRBD1	NA	TRBJ2-1
TGCGCCAGCAGTGAGGGCGGATACGAGCAGTACTTC	CASSEGGYEQYF	TRBV10-1	NA	NA	TRBJ2-7
TGTGCCAGCATCCCACGGGGGACGGGAAACACCGGGGAGCTGTTTTTT	CASIPRGTGNTGELFF	TRBV27	NA	once	TRBJ2-2
TGTGCCAGCAGCAGACAGGGCGGGAACACTGAAGCTTTCTTT	CASSRQGGNTEAFF	TRBV7-2	TRBD1	NA	TRBJ1-1
TGTGCCAGCAGCTTGGCCGGCGATCAGCCCCAGCATTTT	CASSLAGDQPQHF	TRBV5-4	NA	once	TRBJ1-5
TGCGCCAGCAGCTTGGATCCAGTCGGCGGGGAGCTGTTTTTT	CASSLDPVGGELFF	TRBV5-1	NA	NA	TRBJ2-2
TGTGCCAGCAGCATACTAGTGGTGAAGACCCAGTACTTC	CASSILVVKTQYF	TRBV11-2	NA	NA	TRBJ2-5
TGTGGTACTTCGGGACAGAGCGGAAACACCATATATTTT	CGTSGQSGNTIYF	TRBV19	TRBD1	NA	TRBJ1-3
TGTGCCAGCAGTTACGGGACAGATTCCTACGAGCAGTACTTC	CASSYGTDSYEQYF	TRBV6-5	TRBD1	NA	TRBJ2-7
TGCAGCGTGGTTTTGCCGACAAAGGACCAAGAGACCCAGTACTTC	CSVVLPTKDQETQYF	TRBV29-1	NA	NA	TRBJ2-5
TGTGCCAGCAGCCCCCAGCGGGGGAGGGAAAATGAGCAGTTCTTC	CASSPQRGRENEQFF	TRBV7-2	TRBD2	once	TRBJ2-1
TGTGCCCGCCAACAGGGGGTAAGATCACCCCTCCACTTT	CARQQGVRSPLHF	TRBV6-6	TRBD1	NA	TRBJ1-6
TGTGCCAGCAGTTTGGGACAGGGGGTGCAGCCCCAGCATTTT	CASSLGQGVQPQHF	TRBV28	TRBD1	medium-sized	TRBJ1-5
TGTGCCAGCAGCTCCCAGGGGACAGGGACTGCTGGGGCCAACGTCCTGACTTTC	CASSSQGTGTAGANVLTF	TRBV7-2	TRBD1	NA	TRBJ2-6
TGTGCCAGCAGCTTAGAAGCCCGGGACACTGAAGCTTTCTTT	CASSLEARDTEAFF	TRBV7-6	NA	NA	TRBJ1-1
TGTGCCAGCAGCCAAGACAGGGGCTCTGGGGCCAACGTCCTGACTTTC	CASSQDRGSGANVLTF	TRBV4-2	NA	few	TRBJ2-6
TGTGCCAGTAGTAAAACAACTAGCGGGAGAGGCAATGAGCAGTTCTTC	CASSKTTSGRGNEQFF	TRBV19	TRBD2	NA	TRBJ2-1
TGTGCCAGCAGCCCGAGGGGGCCCAATAACTATGGCTACACCTTC	CASSPRGPNNYGYTF	TRBV11-3	TRBD1	NA	TRBJ1-2
TGTGCCAGCAGCTTAACGGGTGTGAGCACAGATACGCAGTATTTT	CASSLTGVSTDTQYF	TRBV13	NA	NA	TRBJ2-3
TGTGCCAGCAGTGAGTTGTCTGGGGCCAACGTCCTGACTTTC	CASSELSGANVLTF	TRBV6-1	NA	NA	TRBJ2-6
TGTGCCAGCAGCCTTAACAGGGACTTGGATACGCAGTATTTT	CASSLNRDLDTQYF	TRBV11-2	NA	NA	TRBJ2-3
TGTGCCAGCAGCTCAGGCAATAACGCTGAAGCTTTCTTT	CASSSGNNAEAFF	TRBV6-1	NA	NA	TRBJ1-1
TGTGCCAGCAGCTTAGAGGGACTCGGGGGCTACACCTTC	CASSLEGLGGYTF	TRBV11-3	NA	NA	TRBJ1-2
TGTGCCAGCTCACCGTCGGTAAACACTGAAGCTTTCTTT	CASSPSVNTEAFF	TRBV18	NA	NA	TRBJ1-1